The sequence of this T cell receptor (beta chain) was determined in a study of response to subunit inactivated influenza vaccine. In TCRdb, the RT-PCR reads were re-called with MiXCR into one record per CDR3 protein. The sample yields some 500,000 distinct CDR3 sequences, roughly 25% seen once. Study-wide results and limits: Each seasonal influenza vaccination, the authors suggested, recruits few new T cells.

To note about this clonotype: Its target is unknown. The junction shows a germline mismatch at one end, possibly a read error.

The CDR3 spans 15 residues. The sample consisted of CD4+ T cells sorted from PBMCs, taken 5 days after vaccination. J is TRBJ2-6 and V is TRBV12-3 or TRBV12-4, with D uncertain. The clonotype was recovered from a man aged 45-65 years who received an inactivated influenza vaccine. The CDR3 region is CTSSLRTTGANVLTF. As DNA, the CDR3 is TGTACCAGCAGTTTGAGGACCACTGGGGCCAACGTCCTGACTTTC.